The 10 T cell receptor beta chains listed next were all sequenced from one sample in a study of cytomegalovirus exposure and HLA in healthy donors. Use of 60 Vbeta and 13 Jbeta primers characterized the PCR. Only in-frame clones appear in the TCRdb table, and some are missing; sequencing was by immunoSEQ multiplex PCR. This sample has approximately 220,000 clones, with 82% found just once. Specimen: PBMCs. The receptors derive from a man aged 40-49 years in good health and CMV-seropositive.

The CDR3 is CASSLGQGRQFF. CDR3 DNA sequence: TGTGCCAGCAGCTTGGGACAGGGACGTCAGTTCTTC. This rearrangement joins TRBV7-8 to TRBJ2-1; TRBD1 agrees at 9 bases. Looked up from germline, CDR1 is SGHVS and CDR2 is FQNEAQ. This CDR3 comprises 12 residues. V dropped 3 bases and J dropped 13; count of bases not matched to a gene: 4.

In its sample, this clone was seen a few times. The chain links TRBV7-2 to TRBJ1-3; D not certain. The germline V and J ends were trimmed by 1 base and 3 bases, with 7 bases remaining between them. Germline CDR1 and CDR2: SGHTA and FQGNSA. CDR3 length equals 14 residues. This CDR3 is CASSLVGSGNTIYF. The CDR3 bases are TGTGCCAGCAGCTTAGTGGGGAGTGGAAACACCATATATTTT.

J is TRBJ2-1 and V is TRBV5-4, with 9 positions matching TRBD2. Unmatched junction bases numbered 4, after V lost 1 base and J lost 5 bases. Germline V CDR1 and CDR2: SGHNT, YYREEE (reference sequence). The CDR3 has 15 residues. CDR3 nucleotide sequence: TGTGCCAGCAGCTTGAATAGCGGGAGTCACAATGAGCAGTTCTTC. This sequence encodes CASSLNSGSHNEQFF.

The CDR3 DNA sequence: TGTGCAACCGGACTAGAGAGCTCCTACGAGCAGTACTTC. Translation: CATGLESSYEQYF. The genes are TRBV2 and TRBJ2-7; 7 bases map to TRBD2. The CDR3 sequence is 13 residues long. Germline assignment: CDR1 SNHLY and CDR2 FYNNEI. The variable domain in full, with the rest retrieved from reference TRBV2 and TRBJ2-7, is EPEVTQTPSHQVTQMGQEVILRCVPISNHLYFYWYRQILGQKVEFLVSFYNNEISEKSEIFDDQFSVERPDGSNFTLKIRSTKLEDSAMYFCATGLESSYEQYFGPGTRLTVT.

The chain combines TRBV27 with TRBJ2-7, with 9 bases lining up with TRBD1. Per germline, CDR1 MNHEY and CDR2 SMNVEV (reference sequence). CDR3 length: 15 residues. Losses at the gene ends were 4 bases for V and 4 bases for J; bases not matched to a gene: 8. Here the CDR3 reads CASSSAGTGLYEQYF. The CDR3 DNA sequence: TGTGCCAGCAGTTCTGCCGGGACAGGGCTATACGAGCAGTACTTC.

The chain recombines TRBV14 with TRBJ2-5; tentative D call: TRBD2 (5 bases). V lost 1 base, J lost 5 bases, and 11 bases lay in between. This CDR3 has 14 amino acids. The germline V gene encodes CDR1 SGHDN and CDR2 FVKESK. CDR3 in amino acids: CASSQARGSETQYF. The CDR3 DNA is TGTGCCAGCAGCCAAGCACGGGGTAGCGAGACCCAGTACTTC.

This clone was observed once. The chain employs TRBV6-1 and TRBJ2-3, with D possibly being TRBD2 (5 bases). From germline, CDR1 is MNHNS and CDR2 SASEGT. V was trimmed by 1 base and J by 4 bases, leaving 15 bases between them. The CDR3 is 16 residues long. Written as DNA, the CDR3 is TGTGCCAGCAGTGAAGGTCGAGGGAAGCGGCCAGATACGCAGTATTTT. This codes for CASSEGRGKRPDTQYF.

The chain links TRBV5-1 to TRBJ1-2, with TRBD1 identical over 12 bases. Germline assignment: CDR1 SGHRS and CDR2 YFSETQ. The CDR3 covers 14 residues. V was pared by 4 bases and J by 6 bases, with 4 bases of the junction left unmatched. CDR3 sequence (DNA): TGCGCCAGCAGCGGGACAGGGGGCAAGAATGGCTACACCTTC. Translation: CASSGTGGKNGYTF.

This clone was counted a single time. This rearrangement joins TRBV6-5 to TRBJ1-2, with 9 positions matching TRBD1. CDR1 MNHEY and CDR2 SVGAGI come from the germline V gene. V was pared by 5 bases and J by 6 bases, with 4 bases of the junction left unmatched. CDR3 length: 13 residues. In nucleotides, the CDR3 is TGTGCCAGCAGTACAGGGGGCGGGGATGGCTACACCTTC. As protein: CASSTGGGDGYTF.

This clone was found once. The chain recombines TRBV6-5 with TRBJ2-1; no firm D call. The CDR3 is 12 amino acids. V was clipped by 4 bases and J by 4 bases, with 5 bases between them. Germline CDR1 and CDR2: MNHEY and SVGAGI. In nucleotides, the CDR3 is TGTGCCAGCAGTTCCATTTACAATGAGCAGTTCTTC. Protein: CASSSIYNEQFF.